The next 11 T cell receptor beta chains were all read from a single sample in a study of cytomegalovirus exposure and HLA in healthy donors. PCR amplification relied on 60 Vbeta primers (plus 13 Jbeta primers). TCRdb keeps only in-frame clones here, not all; method: immunoSEQ multiplex PCR. Altogether 95,000 to 150,000 clones are present, over 75% being singletons, with the ten largest covering 3.7%. Sequenced: PBMCs. Source of these receptors: a human donor in good health.

The CDR3 region has the DNA TGCGCCAGCAGGTTGCAGGGTCTGAACACTGAAGCTTTCTTT. Encoded protein: CASRLQGLNTEAFF. This sequence joins TRBV5-1 and TRBJ1-1; maybe TRBD1 (5 bases). The CDR3 runs to 14 residues. From germline, CDR1 is SGHRS and CDR2 YFSETQ. V was cut by 5 bases and J by 0 bases, with 11 bases left in between.

The V and J genes are TRBV10-3 and TRBJ2-1; 7 positions match TRBD2. CDR3 size: 13 residues. Losses at the gene ends were 9 bases for V and 8 bases for J; bases not matched to a gene: 10. Per the germline V gene, CDR1 is ENHRY and CDR2 is SYGVKD. CDR3 loop: CAIDTGLGDEQFF. The CDR3 DNA reads TGTGCCATAGACACCGGACTAGGGGATGAGCAGTTCTTC.

The V and J genes are TRBV6-1 and TRBJ2-3, with 11 bases aligning to TRBD2. The CDR3 runs 15 residues. CDR1 is MNHNS, CDR2 SASEGT, per germline. J lost 3 bases, V lost 4 bases, and 3 bases had no gene match. For the CDR3, the DNA is TGTGCCAGCAGTGTTAGCGGGAGGGCGACAGATACGCAGTATTTT. It specifies CASSVSGRATDTQYF.

The chain employs TRBV19 and TRBJ2-7; a possible D gene is TRBD1 (5 bases). The CDR3 sequence is 13 residues long. V lost 5 bases and J lost 2, with 10 bases in between. Germline assignment: CDR1 LNHDA and CDR2 SQIVND (reference sequence). CDR3 region: CASSPTGAYEQYF. The CDR3 DNA follows: TGTGCCAGTAGTCCCACAGGAGCCTACGAGCAGTACTTC.

The rearrangement joins TRBV25-1 to TRBJ1-1; 7 nucleotides align to TRBD1. The CDR3 runs to 14 residues. Looked up from germline, CDR1 is MGHDK and CDR2 is SYGVNS. The trim removed 5 bases at V and 2 bases at J, leaving 5 bases unmatched. This CDR3 reads CASSPDRRNTEAFF. CDR3 coding DNA: TGTGCCAGCAGTCCGGACAGGAGAAACACTGAAGCTTTCTTT.

This clone was seen more than once but under ten times. The CDR3 DNA sequence: TGTGCCAGCAGCTTGGACAGGGGGCTTCAGCCCCAGCATTTT. Translated: CASSLDRGLQPQHF. This chain uses TRBV5-5 with TRBJ1-5; TRBD1 matches at 9 bases. The CDR3 length is 14 residues. Per germline, CDR1 SGHKS and CDR2 YYEKEE (reference sequence). The ends lost 0 bases at V and 6 bases at J; junction bases unmatched: 1.

The rearrangement uses TRBV18 and TRBJ2-1, with TRBD2 as a possible D gene (5 bases). V shed 0 bases and J shed 1 base, with 7 bases lying between them. The CDR3 runs 15 residues. The germline V gene encodes CDR1 KGHSH and CDR2 LQKENI. The CDR3 protein is CASSPPGGSYNEQFF. The CDR3, as DNA: TGTGCCAGCTCACCACCTGGCGGGTCCTACAATGAGCAGTTCTTC.

The CDR3 DNA sequence: TGTGCCAGCAGCTTACCCCGGACAGGAGTGAACACTGAAGCTTTCTTT. It translates to CASSLPRTGVNTEAFF. The V call is TRBV11-3, the J call TRBJ1-1; 7 bases line up with TRBD1. J was trimmed by 0 bases and V by 2 bases; bases with no gene match: 6. This CDR3 is built from 16 residues. The germline V gene has CDR1 SGHNT and CDR2 YENEEA.

This clone was observed a handful of times. The chain is built from TRBV30 and TRBJ1-2, with TRBD1 matching over 12 bases. V dropped 2 bases and J dropped 8; count of bases not matched to a gene: 6. This CDR3 is built from 14 residues. The germline V gene has CDR1 GTSNPN and CDR2 SVGIG (reference sequence). The CDR3 nucleotides are TGTGCCTGGAGTACCGGGACAGGGGGCCGAGGCTACACCTTC. Its translation is CAWSTGTGGRGYTF.

Concerning this clone itself: A read error may account for a junction end that differs from germline. The chain couples TRBV5-4 to TRBJ2-5, with 9 bases fitting TRBD1. The germline V gene encodes CDR1 SGHNT and CDR2 YYREEE (reference sequence). The CDR3 is 17 residues long. This chain's CDR3 is CASSPTNWDREKEAQYF. For the CDR3, the DNA is TGTGCCAGCAGCCCGACGAACTGGGACAGGGAAAAAGAGGCCCAGTACTTC.

This clone was observed a few times. The V gene is TRBV7-2, the J gene TRBJ1-2; D is possibly TRBD1 (6 bases). The length of the CDR3 is 14 residues. Germline CDR1 reads SGHTA; CDR2 reads FQGNSA. V lost 5 bases and J 7 bases, leaving 17 bases between the germline ends. CDR3 bases: TGTGCCAGCAGCCCTCGGCGGGGGGCAGGTGGCTACACCTTC. Its translation: CASSPRRGAGGYTF.